Listed below are T cell receptor beta chains from one sample, sequenced in a study of blood T cell repertoires in COVID-19. Clones were sequenced by immunoSEQ multiplex PCR, and TCRdb holds only the in-frame ones, with some missing. The profile shows 150,000 to 200,000 clones, about 89% of them singletons. The sample was peripheral blood. Receptors were obtained from a man in his forties or fifties with active or convalescent COVID-19. The conserved cysteine and the conserved F or W are not part of the CDR3 here. Part of the rows lack a size; the others show once, few, many or a class for expanded clones.

V,size,CDR3
TRBV30,.,AWSPLPGLAGGYEQY
TRBV5-1,.,ASSFYSEGYGYT
TRBV7-9,.,ASSPFYEQY
TRBV11-2,.,ASRGVEVLLH
TRBV6-5,.,ASSYDTNYEQY
TRBV27,.,ATSGGSSYNSPLH
TRBV9,.,ASSVGLIGIPYNEQF
TRBV19,.,ASSIDQGLGTGPTAQY
TRBV5-1,.,ASSLTGQADYNEQF
TRBV7-8,.,ASSPTGGQGEKLF
TRBV5-5,.,ASSPGSGAREETQY
TRBV6-5,few,ASTYLGIADYT
TRBV5-4,.,ASSLGTGTYEQY
TRBV18,.,ASSPRFQGPYEQY
TRBV29-1,.,SVRLAGIHNEQF
TRBV5-5,.,ASSIVTGGHTEAF
TRBV5-1,once,ASSTDGGYGYT
TRBV5-5,.,ASSTGLAGGYSYNEQF
TRBV19,.,ASSITGWQPQH
TRBV20-1,once,SASEGGSPLH
TRBV9,.,ASSVSLGSPNSGNTIY
TRBV10-3,once,AISERKGASSGANVLT
TRBV14,.,ASSQNPWETQY
TRBV30,once,AWSHPDRVGTEAF
TRBV6-2/TRBV6-3,medium-sized,ASSYSRGRDTEAF
TRBV5-1,.,ASSFAGVDEKLF
TRBV19,.,ASSIARYTDTQY
TRBV7-9,.,ASSSGLAGATGELF
TRBV7-6,few,ASSLVGQKTYEQY
TRBV9,.,ASSVGGDRNAEAF
TRBV7-7,.,ASSTGLSSNEQF
TRBV28,.,ASSLYGTGLGQPQH
TRBV6-2/TRBV6-3,.,ASSYTDRGLPYEQY
TRBV4-3,.,ASSQGTGVGEQF
TRBV29-1,.,SVARGGTDTQY
TRBV6-2/TRBV6-3,.,ASSGVSDTQY
TRBV19,.,ASILDTLGNTEAF
TRBV10-1,.,ASSPAQQGPETQY
TRBV6-6,.,ASSYSSGGADEQF
TRBV28,.,ASKAAPSYEQY
TRBV7-3,.,ASSSRGDFNEQF
TRBV6-2/TRBV6-3,.,ASSDRDRGPTPLH
TRBV12-3/TRBV12-4,.,ASSLTDYGYT
TRBV4-2,.,ASSQDRGVVYGYT
TRBV29-1,.,SVPGSNTEAF
TRBV4-3,.,ASSQEARKDEKLF
TRBV11-2,once,ASSLVVEQGSYEQY
TRBV6-5,.,ASTQGRANNSPLH
TRBV19,once,ASSGGVQGDPYEQY
TRBV5-1,.,ASRRDRANEQF
TRBV2,.,ASSEEQGYEQY
TRBV4-3,.,ASSQGTVTNEKLF
TRBV5-1,.,ASSLAGVPNQPQH